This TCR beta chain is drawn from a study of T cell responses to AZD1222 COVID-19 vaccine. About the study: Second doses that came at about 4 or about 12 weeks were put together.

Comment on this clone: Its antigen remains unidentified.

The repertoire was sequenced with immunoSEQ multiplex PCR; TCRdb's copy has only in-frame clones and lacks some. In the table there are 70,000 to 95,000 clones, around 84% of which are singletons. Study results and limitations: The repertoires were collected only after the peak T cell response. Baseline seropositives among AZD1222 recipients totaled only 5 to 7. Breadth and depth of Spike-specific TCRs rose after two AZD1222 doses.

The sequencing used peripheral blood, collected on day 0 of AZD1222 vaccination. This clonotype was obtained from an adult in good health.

In nucleotides, the CDR3 is TGCGCCAGCAGCCAAGGGAGAAGGGAGAATTCACCCCTCCACTTT. It translates to CASSQGRRENSPLHF. The V and J genes are TRBV4-1 and TRBJ1-6; D is undetermined. The CDR3 has 15 amino acids. Germline CDR1 and CDR2: MGHRA and YSYEKL. V lost 1 base and J lost 7, with 11 bases in between.